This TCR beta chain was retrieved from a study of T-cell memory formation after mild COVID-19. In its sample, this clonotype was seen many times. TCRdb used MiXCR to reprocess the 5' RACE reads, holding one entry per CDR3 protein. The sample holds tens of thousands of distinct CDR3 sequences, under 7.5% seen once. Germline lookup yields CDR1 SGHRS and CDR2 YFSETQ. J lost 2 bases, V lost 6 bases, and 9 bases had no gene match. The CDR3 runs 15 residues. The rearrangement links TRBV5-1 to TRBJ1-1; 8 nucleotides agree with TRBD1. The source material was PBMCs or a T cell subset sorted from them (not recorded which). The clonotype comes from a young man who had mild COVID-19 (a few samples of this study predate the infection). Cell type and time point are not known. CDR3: CASTYRQGLNTEAFF. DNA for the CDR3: TGCGCCAGCACCTATCGACAGGGGCTTAACACTGAAGCTTTCTTT.